This is a list of T cell receptor beta chains from one sample in a study of T cells in Graves' hyperthyroidism and ophthalmopathy. In TCRdb, the multiplex PCR reads were re-called with MiXCR into one record per CDR3 protein. The sample yields around 700,000 distinct CDR3 sequences, 30% to 40% seen once. Sequencing was carried out using blood. These receptors were obtained from a middle-aged woman with Graves' hyperthyroidism. Both conserved end residues are part of each CDR3. A D gene is named only where the DNA matches it firmly.

TRBV29-1 | 13 | TRBD1 | CTYSGQGGETQYF
TRBV10-3 | 13 | TRBD1 | CAITRTGGEKLFF
TRBV29-1 | 12 | NA | CSVEWGGSEAFF
TRBV10-3 | 13 | NA | CAISGLAGETQYF
TRBV10-3 | 13 | TRBD1 | CAINDRDNSPLHF
TRBV25-1 | 14 | TRBD2 | CASNLAGRTDTQYF
TRBV20-1 | 15 | TRBD2 | CSARSGTSGKETQYF
TRBV5-5 | 16 | NA | CASSLAAGAGNQPQHF
TRBV12-3/TRBV12-4 | 15 | TRBD1 | CASSLGGTGDLGYTF
TRBV10-3 | 13 | NA | CAGSVELYRELFF
TRBV2 | 14 | TRBD1 | CASSQTGEAGELFF
TRBV19 | 15 | NA | CASSLSAGSSYEQYF
TRBV5-5 | 13 | NA | CASSSFLTGELFF
TRBV19 | 14 | TRBD1 | CASSIGGGPTEAFF